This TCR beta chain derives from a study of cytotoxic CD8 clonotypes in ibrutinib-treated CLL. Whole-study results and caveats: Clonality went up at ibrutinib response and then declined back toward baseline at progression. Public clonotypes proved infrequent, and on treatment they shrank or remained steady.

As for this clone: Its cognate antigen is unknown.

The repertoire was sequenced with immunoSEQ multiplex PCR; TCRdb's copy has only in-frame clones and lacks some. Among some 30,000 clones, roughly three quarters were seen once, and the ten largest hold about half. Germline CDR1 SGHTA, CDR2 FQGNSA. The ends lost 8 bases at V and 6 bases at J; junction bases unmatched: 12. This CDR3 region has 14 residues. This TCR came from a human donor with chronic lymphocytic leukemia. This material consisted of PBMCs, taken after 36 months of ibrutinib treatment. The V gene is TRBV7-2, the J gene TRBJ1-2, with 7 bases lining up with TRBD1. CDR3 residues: CASGYRGGSNGYTF. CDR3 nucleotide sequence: TGTGCCAGCGGCTACAGGGGCGGAAGTAATGGCTACACCTTC. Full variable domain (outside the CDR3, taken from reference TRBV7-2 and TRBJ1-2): GAGVSQSPSNKVTEKGKDVELRCDPISGHTALYWYRQSLGQGLEFLIYFQGNSAPDKSGLPSDRFSAERTGGSVSTLTIQRTQQEDSAVYLCASGYRGGSNGYTFGSGTRLTVV.